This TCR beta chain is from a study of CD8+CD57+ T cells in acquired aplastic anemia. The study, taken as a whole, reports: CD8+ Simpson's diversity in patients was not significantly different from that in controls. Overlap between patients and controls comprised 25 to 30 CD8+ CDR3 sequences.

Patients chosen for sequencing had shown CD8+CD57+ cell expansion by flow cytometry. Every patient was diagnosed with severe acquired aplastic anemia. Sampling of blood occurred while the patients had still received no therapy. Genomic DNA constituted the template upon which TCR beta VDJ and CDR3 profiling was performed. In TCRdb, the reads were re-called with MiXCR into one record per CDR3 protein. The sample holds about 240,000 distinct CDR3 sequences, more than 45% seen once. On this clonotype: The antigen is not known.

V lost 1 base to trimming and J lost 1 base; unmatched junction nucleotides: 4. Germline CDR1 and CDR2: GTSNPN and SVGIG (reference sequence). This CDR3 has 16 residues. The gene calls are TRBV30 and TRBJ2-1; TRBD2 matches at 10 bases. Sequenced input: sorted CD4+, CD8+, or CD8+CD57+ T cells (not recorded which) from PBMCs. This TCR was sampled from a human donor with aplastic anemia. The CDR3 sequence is CAWSGGAGGSYNEQFF. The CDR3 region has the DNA TGTGCCTGGAGTGGGGGAGCGGGAGGGTCCTACAATGAGCAGTTCTTC.